These 25 T cell receptor beta chains share one sample of origin, sequenced in a study of T cells in Graves' hyperthyroidism and ophthalmopathy. The source material, RNA transcripts, was used to amplify TCR beta CDR3 regions. HTBI primers drove first-round RT-PCR of the TCR CDR3. TCRdb reprocessed the multiplex PCR reads with MiXCR, giving one entry per CDR3 protein. The table has tens of thousands of distinct CDR3 sequences, approximately 53% seen once. Sequenced: peripheral blood or thyroid tissue (not recorded which). These TCRs come from a man younger than 35 with Graves' hyperthyroidism.

This clonotype was observed at least ten times. The chain recombines TRBV20-1 with TRBJ2-3, with TRBD2 matching over 10 bases. With 3 bases clipped from V and 3 bases from J, the junction kept 3 bases outside the gene matches. The CDR3 runs 14 residues. Looked up from germline, CDR1 is DFQATT and CDR2 is SNEGSKA (reference sequence). CDR3 DNA sequence: TGCAGTGCTAGCGCTAGCGGGGGTACAGATACGCAGTATTTT. Translating it yields CSASASGGTDTQYF.

The chain uses TRBV20-1 and TRBJ1-1; 10 bases are a match to TRBD1. J was trimmed by 8 bases and V by 2 bases; bases with no gene match: 5. Germline loops: CDR1 DFQATT, CDR2 SNEGSKA (reference sequence). The CDR3 runs to 13 residues. The CDR3 sequence: CSARSGQGGEAFF. Here the CDR3 DNA reads TGCAGTGCTAGATCCGGACAGGGGGGGGAAGCTTTCTTT.

This chain links TRBV20-1 with TRBJ2-5; D is possibly TRBD2 (7 bases). V lost 0 bases, J lost 5 bases, and 16 bases lay in between. This CDR3 region has 15 residues. Germline-derived CDR1 and CDR2 are DFQATT and SNEGSKA (reference sequence). The CDR3 DNA follows: TGCAGTGCTAGAGATCTGCGGGGGCTGTATGAGACCCAGTACTTC. This sequence encodes CSARDLRGLYETQYF.

As to this clonotype: Germline and junction disagree at one end, which may indicate a read error. The chain carries TRBV11-2 and TRBJ2-1, with unresolved D. Germline CDR1 SGHAT, CDR2 FQNNGV. The CDR3 loop spans 12 amino acids. CDR3 in amino acids: CSSSWPGNEQFF. CDR3 nucleotides: TGTTCCAGCAGCTGGCCCGGTAATGAGCAGTTCTTC.

The chain is built from TRBV7-8 and TRBJ1-5, with D maybe TRBD1 (5 bases). Germline V lookup: CDR1 SGHVS, CDR2 FQNEAQ. The V and J ends lost 1 base and 4 bases respectively, with 14 bases between them. The CDR3 spans 16 residues. CDR3 protein: CASSLDGAGENQPQHF. The CDR3 nucleotides are TGTGCCAGCAGCTTAGATGGGGCAGGAGAAAATCAGCCCCAGCATTTT.

This clonotype came up a few times. This rearrangement joins TRBV15 to TRBJ1-3; D is ambiguous. CDR1 and CDR2 from the germline V gene are LNHNV and YYDKDF (reference sequence). With 0 bases removed from V and 3 bases from J, the gap between germline ends came to 15 bases. The CDR3 is 17 residues long. DNA for the CDR3: TGTGCCACCAGCAGAGATCGGGCAGAGGAAAGTGGAAACACCATATATTTT. Amino acid sequence: CATSRDRAEESGNTIYF.

The J gene is TRBJ1-3, the V gene TRBV20-1; perhaps TRBD1 as D (5 bases). The CDR3 has 15 residues. V lost 1 base, J lost 0 bases, and 10 bases lay in between. Germline V gene sequence: CDR1 DFQATT, CDR2 SNEGSKA (reference sequence). The CDR3 protein is CSARGIDSSGNTIYF. The CDR3 nucleotides read TGCAGTGCTAGAGGAATTGACAGCTCTGGAAACACCATATATTTT.

This clonotype was picked up many times. The V and J genes are TRBV25-1 and TRBJ1-3, with a possible D match to TRBD1 (5 bases). Germline V gives CDR1 MGHDK, CDR2 SYGVNS. V shed 1 base and J shed 3 bases, with 10 bases lying between them. This CDR3 region has 15 residues. Here the CDR3 DNA reads TGTGCCAGCAGTGAATTCGGGGGACGTGGAAACACCATATATTTT. Translated: CASSEFGGRGNTIYF.

About this clonotype: Since no conserved phenylalanine or tryptophan closes the CDR3, a read error is the likely cause. The chain combines TRBV20-1 with TRBJ1-1; D remains unclear. The CDR3 length is 11 residues. Germline assignment: CDR1 DFQATT and CDR2 SNEGSKA (reference sequence). The V and J ends lost 6 bases and 7 bases respectively, with 12 bases between them. For the CDR3, the DNA is TGCAGTGCCAAAGACGCATATGAAGCTTTCCTT. Its protein product is CSAKDAYEAFL.

This clonotype has ten or more counts. V gene TRBV4-1 combines with J gene TRBJ2-7; 7 positions agree with TRBD1. The CDR3 extends over 15 amino acids. V was pared by 0 bases and J by 3 bases, with 5 bases of the junction left unmatched. CDR1 is MGHRA, CDR2 YSYEKL, per germline. CDR3 nucleotide sequence: TGCGCCAGCAGCCAAGATCTGAACAGGGGCTACGAGCAGTACTTC. The encoded protein is CASSQDLNRGYEQYF.

This chain connects TRBV7-2 to TRBJ2-7; 10 bases line up with TRBD2. The V gene's germline CDR1 is SGHTA and CDR2 FQGNSA. This CDR3 contains 15 residues. Germline trimming cut 6 bases from V and 0 bases from J; bases unmatched to any gene: 5. CDR3 DNA sequence: TGTGCCAGCAGTCCTAGCGGGAGCCTCTCCTACGAGCAGTACTTC. Protein sequence: CASSPSGSLSYEQYF.

The chain is built from TRBV6-5 and TRBJ1-5; D is undetermined. CDR1 is MNHEY, CDR2 SVGAGI, per germline. Between the trimmed V and J ends, which lost 4 bases and 0 bases, there was a span of 10 bases. There are 15 residues in the CDR3. This chain's CDR3 is CASSFLRNSNQPQHF. CDR3 DNA sequence: TGTGCCAGCAGTTTCCTCCGCAATAGCAATCAGCCCCAGCATTTT.

The chain recombines TRBV20-1 with TRBJ1-4; D unresolved. CDR3 length: 14 amino acids. The V gene lost 0 bases and the J gene lost 5 bases, with 10 bases spanning the gap. Germline V gene lookup returns CDR1 DFQATT and CDR2 SNEGSKA (reference sequence). The CDR3 DNA follows: TGCAGTGCTAGAGATCTAGGGCCAAATGAAAAACTGTTTTTT. Translated, it gives CSARDLGPNEKLFF.

This clonotype has ten or more counts. It is unclear where the CDR3 begins or ends on the DNA, so no DNA is shown, and the CDR3 is as TCRdb lists it. The V gene is TRBV2, the J gene TRBJ1-5. The CDR3 numbers 18 amino acids, ends counted. Germline V lookup: CDR1 SNHLY, CDR2 FYNNEI. The CDR3 loop is CASSEVRQGLSSGQPQHF.

Comments on this clonotype: A read error may account for a junction end that differs from germline. The J gene is TRBJ2-5, the V gene TRBV7-9; 7 bases fit TRBD2. The CDR3 is made up of 15 amino acids. Germline values: CDR1 SEHNR, CDR2 FQNEAQ (reference sequence). The DNA of the CDR3 is TGTGCCAGCGGCTTAAGCGGGGCCGTACAAGAGACCCAGTACTTC. Amino acids: CASGLSGAVQETQYF.

This clonotype is labeled medium-sized. The rearrangement uses TRBV20-1 and TRBJ2-5, with TRBD2 matching 12 bases. CDR3 size: 13 residues. The V gene's germline CDR1 is DFQATT and CDR2 SNEGSKA (reference sequence). The V gene end was trimmed by 7 bases and the J gene end by 5 bases; junction bases not matched to a gene: 5. CDR3 DNA: TGCAGTGTGCGGACTAGCGGGAAGGAGACCCAGTACTTC. Amino acids: CSVRTSGKETQYF.

Concerning this clonotype: A junction end diverges from the germline sequence, so it may reflect a read error. V is TRBV13 and J is TRBJ2-7; D may be TRBD2 (6 bases). Germline lookup yields CDR1 PRHDT and CDR2 FYEKMQ (reference sequence). The length of the CDR3 is 12 residues. The CDR3 sequence: CACSLRWREQYF. Written as DNA, the CDR3 is TGTGCCTGCAGCTTAAGGTGGAGGGAGCAATACTTC.

This clonotype was counted ten times or more. The CDR3 bases are TGTGCCAGCAGAGCTAGTTCGACAGCAAACACTGAAGCTTTCTTT. Its protein product is CASRASSTANTEAFF. The rearrangement uses TRBV7-3 and TRBJ1-1, with a tentative D call TRBD1 (5 bases). The CDR3 contains 15 residues. The germline V and J ends were trimmed by 6 bases and 2 bases, with 16 bases remaining between them. The V gene's germline CDR1 is SGHTA and CDR2 FQGTGA.

The rearrangement links TRBV4-3 to TRBJ1-2; D is perhaps TRBD1 (5 bases). CDR3 length: 15 amino acids. Trimming shortened V by 0 bases and J by 5 bases, and 13 bases separated the two germline ends. Germline V gene data show CDR1 as LGHNA and CDR2 as YSLEER. The CDR3 region has the DNA TGCGCCAGCAGCCAAGAAGTCGCGGCAGGGTATGGCTACACCTTC. The encoded protein is CASSQEVAAGYGYTF.

V usage is TRBV10-3 and J usage is TRBJ1-4; 9 bases align to TRBD1. Looked up from germline, CDR1 is ENHRY and CDR2 is SYGVKD. This CDR3 has 14 amino acids. V shed 8 bases and J 8 bases; nucleotides not matched to a gene: 9. CDR3 amino acids: CAIGTGTGREKLFF. CDR3 DNA sequence: TGTGCCATCGGCACCGGGACAGGGAGAGAAAAACTGTTTTTT.

This clonotype was recorded many times. V gene TRBV6-1 combines with J gene TRBJ1-2; 12 bases are a match to TRBD1. CDR3 length equals 18 residues. The germline gives CDR1 MNHNS, CDR2 SASEGT. V shed 10 bases, J shed 7 bases, and the junction held 22 bases outside the gene matches. The DNA of the CDR3 is TGTGCCACCTACCCCGGGACAGGGGGCGCCTCGGGCTGGGGTGGCTACACCTTC. Translated, it gives CATYPGTGGASGWGGYTF.

The J gene is TRBJ1-1, the V gene TRBV10-2; D uncertain. Trimming took off 2 bases at V and 1 base at J, with 8 bases between the two ends. The length of the CDR3 is 14 residues. Germline values: CDR1 WSHSY, CDR2 SAAADI. The DNA of the CDR3 is TGCGCCAGCAGTGAGACCGTCTCGAACACTGAAGCTTTCTTT. Translating it yields CASSETVSNTEAFF.

This clonotype was found once. The chain uses TRBV20-1 and TRBJ2-3, with TRBD2 matching 8 bases. With 1 base clipped from V and 6 bases from J, the junction kept 9 bases outside the gene matches. This CDR3 spans 15 amino acids. Per germline, CDR1 DFQATT and CDR2 SNEGSKA (reference sequence). CDR3 sequence (DNA): TGCAGTGCTAGAGGAAGACTAGCGAGCATGGATACGCAGTATTTT. Translating it yields CSARGRLASMDTQYF.

J is TRBJ2-5 and V is TRBV7-2, with 7 bases matching TRBD2. Per germline, CDR1 SGHTA and CDR2 FQGNSA. CDR3 size: 16 residues. V shed 4 bases and J 4 bases; nucleotides not matched to a gene: 12. CDR3 coding DNA: TGTGCCAGCAGCTACAACAAGCGGGGTCCGAGAGAGACCCAGTACTTC. Encoded protein: CASSYNKRGPRETQYF.

The V and J genes are TRBV2 and TRBJ1-1; no reliable D call. V shed 5 bases and J shed 3 bases, with 16 bases lying between them. The CDR3 runs 15 residues. Germline CDR1 reads SNHLY; CDR2 reads FYNNEI. The CDR3 nucleotides read TGTGCCAGCAGTTTTTTCGGGGTATCGGACACTGAAGCTTTCTTT. Amino acid sequence: CASSFFGVSDTEAFF.